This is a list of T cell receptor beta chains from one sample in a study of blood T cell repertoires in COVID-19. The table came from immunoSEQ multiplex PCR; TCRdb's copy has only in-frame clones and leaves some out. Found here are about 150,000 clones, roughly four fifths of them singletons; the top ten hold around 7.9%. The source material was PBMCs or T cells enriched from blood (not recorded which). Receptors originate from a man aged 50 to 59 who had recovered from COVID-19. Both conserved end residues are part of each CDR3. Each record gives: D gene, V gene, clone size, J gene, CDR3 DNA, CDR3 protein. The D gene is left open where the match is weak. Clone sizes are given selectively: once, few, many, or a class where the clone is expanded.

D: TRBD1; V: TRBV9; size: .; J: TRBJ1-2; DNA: TGTGCCAGCAGCGTAAGCGGACAGGGGGGCGGCTACACCTTC; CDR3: CASSVSGQGGGYTF
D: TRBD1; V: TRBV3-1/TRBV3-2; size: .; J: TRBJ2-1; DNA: TGTGCCAGCACCCGGGACAGGGCCCGGGATGAGCAGTTCTTC; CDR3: CASTRDRARDEQFF
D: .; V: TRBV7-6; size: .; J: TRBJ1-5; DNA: TGTGCCAGCAGCTTATACGAGGGAGTCAATCAGCCCCAGCATTTT; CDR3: CASSLYEGVNQPQHF
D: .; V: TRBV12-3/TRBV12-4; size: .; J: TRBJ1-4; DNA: TGTGCCAGCAGCCCCCCTAAGGAAAAACTGTTTTTT; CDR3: CASSPPKEKLFF
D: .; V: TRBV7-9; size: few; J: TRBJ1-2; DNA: TGTGCCAGCAGCTCCTCGGGGGTTAACTATGGCTACACCTTC; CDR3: CASSSSGVNYGYTF
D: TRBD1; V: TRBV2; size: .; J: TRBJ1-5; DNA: TGTGCCAGCAGTCTCGGGACAGGGGCCCAGCCCCAGCATTTT; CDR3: CASSLGTGAQPQHF
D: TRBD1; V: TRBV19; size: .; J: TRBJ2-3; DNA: TGTGCCAGTAGTAACGACAGGGCTTCGACGTATACGCAGTATTTT; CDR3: CASSNDRASTYTQYF
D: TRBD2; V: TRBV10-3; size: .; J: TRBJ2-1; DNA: TGTGCCATCAGTCTGACTAGCGGGGCTTACAATGAGCAGTTCTTC; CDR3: CAISLTSGAYNEQFF
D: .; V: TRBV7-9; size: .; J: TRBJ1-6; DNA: TGTGCCAGCAGCTTAGCGGAAGGGGCCGGGTATAATTCACCCCTCCACTTT; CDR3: CASSLAEGAGYNSPLHF
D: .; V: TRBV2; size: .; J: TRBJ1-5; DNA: TGTGCCAGCAGTGACGTGTCAGGGTCTGTACAGCCCCAGCATTTT; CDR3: CASSDVSGSVQPQHF
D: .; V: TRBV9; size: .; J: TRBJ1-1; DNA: TGTGCCAGCAGCCCCCAGGGAGGTTTTGAAGCTTTCTTT; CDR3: CASSPQGGFEAFF
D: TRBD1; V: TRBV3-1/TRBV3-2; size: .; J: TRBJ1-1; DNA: TGTGCCAGCAGCAAGACAGGGGCGGCGGTAGCTTTCTTT; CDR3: CASSKTGAAVAFF
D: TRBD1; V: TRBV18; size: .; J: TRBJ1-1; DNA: TGTGCCAGCTCAGCCCGGGACAGGGACACTGAAGCTTTCTTT; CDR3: CASSARDRDTEAFF
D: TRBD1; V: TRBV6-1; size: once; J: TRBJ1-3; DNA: TGTGCCAGCAGTGAAGCCTCCGGACAGGGAGGAAACACCATATATTTT; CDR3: CASSEASGQGGNTIYF
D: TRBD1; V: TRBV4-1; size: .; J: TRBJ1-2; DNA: TGCGCCAGCAGCCAAGAAGAGTCAGGACAGGGGAACTATGGCTACACCTTC; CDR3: CASSQEESGQGNYGYTF
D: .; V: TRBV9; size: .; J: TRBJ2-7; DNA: TGTGCCAGCAGCGTATTTTTAGCTAACGAGCAGTACTTC; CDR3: CASSVFLANEQYF
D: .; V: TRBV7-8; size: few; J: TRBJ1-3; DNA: TGTGCCAGCAGCTCGGGGGGGGGACCCTCGGTTGGAAACACCATATATTTT; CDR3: CASSSGGGPSVGNTIYF
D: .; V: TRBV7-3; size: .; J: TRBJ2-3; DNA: TGTGCCAGCAGCTCCCTCCCACTAGCTGGCACAGATACGCAGTATTTT; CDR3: CASSSLPLAGTDTQYF
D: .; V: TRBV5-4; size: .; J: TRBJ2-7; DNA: TGTGCCAGCAGCTCAAGACAGACCTACGAGCAGTACTTC; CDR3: CASSSRQTYEQYF
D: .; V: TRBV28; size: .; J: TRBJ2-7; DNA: TGTGCCAGCAGTTTCAACGGACAGTCCTACGAGCAGTACTTC; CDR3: CASSFNGQSYEQYF
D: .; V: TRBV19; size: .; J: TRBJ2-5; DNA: TGTGCCAGTAGTGGCAACGAAGAGACCCAGTACTTC; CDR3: CASSGNEETQYF
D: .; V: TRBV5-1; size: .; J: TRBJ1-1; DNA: TGCGCCAGCAGCGACGGAGGTCAGAACACTGAAGCTTTCTTT; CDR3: CASSDGGQNTEAFF
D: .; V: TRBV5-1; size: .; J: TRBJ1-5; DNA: TGCGCCAGCAGCCCGAACTCAAATCAGCCCCAGCATTTT; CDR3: CASSPNSNQPQHF
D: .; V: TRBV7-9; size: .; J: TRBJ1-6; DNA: TGTGCCAGCAGCTTATCTCAGGGGAGCTCACCCCTCCACTTT; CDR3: CASSLSQGSSPLHF
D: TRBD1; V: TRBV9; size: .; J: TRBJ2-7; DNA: TGTGCCAGCAGCGCCTTCACACGGGACAGGAGCCACGAGCAGTACTTC; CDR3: CASSAFTRDRSHEQYF
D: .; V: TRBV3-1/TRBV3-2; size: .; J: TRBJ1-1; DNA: TGTGCCAGCAGGGCGGGGGGCTTGAACACTGAAGCTTTCTTT; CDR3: CASRAGGLNTEAFF
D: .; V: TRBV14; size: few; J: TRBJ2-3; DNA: TGTGCCAGCAGCCGAGGGGGGGGGCCGAATGCAGATACGCAGTATTTT; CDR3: CASSRGGGPNADTQYF
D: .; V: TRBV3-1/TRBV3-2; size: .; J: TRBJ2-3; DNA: TGTGCCAGCAGCCAAGATGAGGAGCGGAAGACGCAGTATTTT; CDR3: CASSQDEERKTQYF